This T cell receptor beta chain emerged from a study of blood T cell repertoires in COVID-19. Study information: From T cells, B-cell-depleted T cells, or PBMCs came the material, which was cDNA or gDNA.

The table lists this clone with a few counts. In germline, CDR1 is SGHVS, CDR2 FQNEAQ. With 5 bases clipped from V and 5 bases from J, the junction kept 5 bases outside the gene matches. The CDR3 extends over 14 amino acids. Authors' processing steps: Amplification with reference gene primers provided the estimates of nucleated cell counts. The method was immunoSEQ multiplex PCR; TCRdb's version includes in-frame clones alone and lacks a portion of them. The D gene and trimming were derived from the DNA, and the V and J assignments and clone size from that table. Of around 170,000 clones in the sample, 86% are singletons; the top ten hold around 9%.

The clonotype originates from a woman between 25 and 40 years old who had recovered from COVID-19. Sequencing used PBMCs or T cells enriched from blood (not recorded which). V is TRBV7-8 and J is TRBJ1-3, with 8 nucleotides matching TRBD1. This CDR3 reads CASSGDRRRNTIYF. In nucleotides, the CDR3 is TGTGCCAGCAGCGGGGACAGGAGAAGAAACACCATATATTTT.